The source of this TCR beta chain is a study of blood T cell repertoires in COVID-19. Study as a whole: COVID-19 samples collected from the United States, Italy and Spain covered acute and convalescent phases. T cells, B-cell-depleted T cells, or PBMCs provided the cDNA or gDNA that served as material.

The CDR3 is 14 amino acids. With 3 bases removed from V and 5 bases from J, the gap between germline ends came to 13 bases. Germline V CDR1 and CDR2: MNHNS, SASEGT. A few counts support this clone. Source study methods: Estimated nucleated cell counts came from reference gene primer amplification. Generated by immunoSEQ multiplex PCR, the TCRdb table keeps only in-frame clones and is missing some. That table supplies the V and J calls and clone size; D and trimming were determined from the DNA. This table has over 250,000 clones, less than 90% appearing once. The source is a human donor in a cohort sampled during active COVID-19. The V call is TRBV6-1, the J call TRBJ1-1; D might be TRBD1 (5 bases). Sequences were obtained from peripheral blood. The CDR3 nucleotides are TGTGCCAGCAGTGACGGCAGGGATGGGACTGAAGCTTTCTTT. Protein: CASSDGRDGTEAFF.